The sample holds many counts of the clone carrying this TCR beta chain. The entry originates in a study of T cell repertoires in cytomegalovirus infection. V shed 0 bases and J shed 9 bases, with 18 bases lying between them. This CDR3 comprises 16 residues. Germline V lookup: CDR1 SGHTA, CDR2 FQGNSA. TCRdb passed the reads through MiXCR, listing each CDR3 protein once. Altogether some 77,000 distinct CDR3 sequences are present, 3.5% to 4.5% being singletons, with the ten largest covering 4.6%. The sequenced sample was PBMCs. The chain is built from TRBV7-2 and TRBJ2-1; D could derive from TRBD1 or TRBD2 (6 bases each). The sequence derives from a human donor in good health (CMV status not recorded). Some clones in this sample may be carry-over from other donors' samples. CDR3 in amino acids: CASSLAAGVWGAEQFF. The CDR3 bases are TGTGCCAGCAGCTTAGCCGCAGGGGTCTGGGGGGCTGAGCAGTTCTTC.